Included here is one T cell receptor (beta chain) sequence, with context. Its antigen is as yet unknown. Sequencing was performed with immunoSEQ multiplex PCR; in TCRdb, only in-frame clones are kept and a portion is missing. The sample holds about 180,000 clones, 85% seen once. The sample is drawn from a study of cytomegalovirus exposure and HLA in healthy donors. General study results and limits: For cytomegalovirus status, the classifier reportedly gave diagnoses with high specificity and sensitivity.

Germline CDR1 is SGHRS and CDR2 is YFSETQ. The ends lost 4 bases at V and 2 bases at J; junction bases unmatched: 7. This CDR3 region has 16 residues. The source of this sequence is a young man in good health and CMV-seropositive. The sample comprised PBMCs. The chain has TRBV5-1 and TRBJ1-4; 8 positions match TRBD1. The CDR3: CASSGAPGGTNEKLFF. As DNA, the CDR3 is TGCGCCAGCAGCGGGGCCCCAGGGGGCACTAATGAAAAACTGTTTTTT.